This TCR beta chain comes out of a study of regulatory T cells in long-lasting Graves disease. There are 14 residues in the CDR3. Between the trimmed V and J ends, which lost 0 bases and 2 bases, there was a span of 8 bases. Germline V CDR1 and CDR2: MNHEY, SVGEGT. Time point defined: newly diagnosed GD, antithyroid drugs for less than 3 months. Researchers made the TCR library from RNA that was extracted from PBMCs. This clonotype has ten or more counts. Arm-PCR of CDR3 regions with iRepertoire HTBI primers generated TCR beta libraries. TCRdb itself ran the multiplex PCR reads through MiXCR, one entry per CDR3 protein. This table holds 350,000 to 550,000 distinct CDR3 sequences, roughly 17% found once. Another study also made use of these data, one on T cells in Graves' hyperthyroidism and ophthalmopathy.

The chain carries TRBV6-2 or TRBV6-3 and TRBJ2-7; D not certain. This TCR was sampled from a young woman with Graves disease. Sequenced material: peripheral blood mononuclear cells (PBMCs), taken at new diagnosis, from a patient treated with antithyroid drugs. CDR3 sequence (DNA): TGTGCCAGCAGTTACTCGATCTCAACCTACGAGCAGTACTTC. This sequence encodes CASSYSISTYEQYF.